Here is one TCR beta chain with its context. Its target is unknown. These data come from a study of CD8 T cells in ankylosing spondylitis. Study results and limitations: What seemed typical of ankylosing spondylitis blood was a TCR beta motif built from eight highly homologous variants.

Quantitative 5'-RACE with molecular barcodes was used to make the TCR beta libraries. MiXCR, run by TCRdb on the 5' RACE reads, gives a single entry per CDR3 protein. The repertoire holds about 450,000 distinct CDR3 sequences, with 20% to 30% as singletons. The CDR3 contains 15 residues. Germline CDR1 and CDR2: SGHAT and FQNNGV. V gave up 5 bases and J gave up 10 bases, with 18 bases separating them. The receptor comes from a male donor with ankylosing spondylitis. Sequencing used blood, either unsorted or a sorted T cell fraction (not recorded which). The rearrangement uses TRBV11-2 and TRBJ1-6; tentative D call: TRBD1 (6 bases). The CDR3 DNA reads as TGTGCCAGCAGCCTAGGGGGAGGAGTAGGGTCACCCCTCCACTTT. Translated, it gives CASSLGGGVGSPLHF.